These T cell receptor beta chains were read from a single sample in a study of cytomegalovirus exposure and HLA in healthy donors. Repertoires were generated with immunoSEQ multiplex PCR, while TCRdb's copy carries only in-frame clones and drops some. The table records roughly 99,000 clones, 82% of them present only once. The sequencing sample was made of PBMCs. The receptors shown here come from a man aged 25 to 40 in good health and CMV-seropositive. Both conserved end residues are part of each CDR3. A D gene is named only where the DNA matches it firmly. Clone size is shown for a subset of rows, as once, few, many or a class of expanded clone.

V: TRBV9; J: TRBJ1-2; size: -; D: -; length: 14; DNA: TGTGCCAGCAGCGTAGACGACAACTTCGGAGGCTACACCTTC; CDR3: CASSVDDNFGGYTF
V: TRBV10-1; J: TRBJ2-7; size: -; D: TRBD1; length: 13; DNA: TGCGCCAGCAGTCGGACAGGGATAGGCGAGCAGTACTTC; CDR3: CASSRTGIGEQYF
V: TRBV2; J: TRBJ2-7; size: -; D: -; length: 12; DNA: TGTGCCAGCGGGACAACGACCTACGAGCAGTACTTC; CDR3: CASGTTTYEQYF
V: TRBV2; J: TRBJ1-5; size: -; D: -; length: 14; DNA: TGTGCCAGCAGTGAGGGGGGAAGCGGACAGCCCCAGCATTTT; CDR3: CASSEGGSGQPQHF
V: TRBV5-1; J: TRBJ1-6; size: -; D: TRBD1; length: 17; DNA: TGCGCCAGCAGCCTAGGGACAGGGGACCCCTATAATTCACCCCTCCACTTT; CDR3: CASSLGTGDPYNSPLHF
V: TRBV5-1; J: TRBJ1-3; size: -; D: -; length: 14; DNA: TGCGCCAGCAGCTTGGGAGAATCTGGAAACACCATATATTTT; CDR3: CASSLGESGNTIYF
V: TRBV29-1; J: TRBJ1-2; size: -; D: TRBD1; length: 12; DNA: TGCAGCGCTGGGACAGGGGGGGAGAGCCTGTTCTTC; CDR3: CSAGTGGESLFF
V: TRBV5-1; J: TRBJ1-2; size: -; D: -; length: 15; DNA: TGCGCCAGCAGCCGTACTATCAACAGGGAAGGCGGCTACACCTTC; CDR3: CASSRTINREGGYTF
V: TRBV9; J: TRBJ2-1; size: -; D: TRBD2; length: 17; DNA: TGTGCCAGCAGCCCCGGACTAGCGGGGGGGCGGACCAATGAGCAGTTCTTC; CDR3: CASSPGLAGGRTNEQFF
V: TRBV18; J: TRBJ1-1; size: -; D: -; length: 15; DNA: TGTGCCAGCTCCGAACAGGGAACGTTGAACACTGAAGCTTTCTTT; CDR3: CASSEQGTLNTEAFF
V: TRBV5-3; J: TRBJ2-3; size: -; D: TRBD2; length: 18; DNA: TGTGCCAGATCGTATCCGGCGGGGGGGCCGGGGAGCACAGATACGCAGTATTTT; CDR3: CARSYPAGGPGSTDTQYF
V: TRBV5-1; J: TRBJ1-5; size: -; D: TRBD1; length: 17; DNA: TGCGCCAGCAGCTTGGATCCATTGGGACAGGAAAATCAGCCCCAGCATTTT; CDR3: CASSLDPLGQENQPQHF
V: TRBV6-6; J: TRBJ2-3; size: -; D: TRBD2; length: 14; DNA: TGTGCCAGCGGGGGGGTCGGCGCGACAGATACGCAGTATTTT; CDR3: CASGGVGATDTQYF
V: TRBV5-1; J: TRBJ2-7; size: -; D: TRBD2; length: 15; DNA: TGCGCCAGCAGCCAGGAAGCGGGGGCTCCACACGAGCAGTACTTC; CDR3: CASSQEAGAPHEQYF
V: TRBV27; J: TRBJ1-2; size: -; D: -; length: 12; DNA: TGTGCCAGCAGAGACCGAGGGTCTGGCTACACCTTC; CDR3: CASRDRGSGYTF
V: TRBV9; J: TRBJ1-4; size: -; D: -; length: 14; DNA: TGTGCCAGCAGCCCAACCCCTCTGGGCGAAAAACTGTTTTTT; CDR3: CASSPTPLGEKLFF
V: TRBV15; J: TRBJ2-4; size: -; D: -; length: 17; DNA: TGTGCCACCAGCAGTCGATCAGGGGTTTTGGCCAAAAACATTCAGTACTTC; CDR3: CATSSRSGVLAKNIQYF
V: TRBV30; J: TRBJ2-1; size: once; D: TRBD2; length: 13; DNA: TGTGCCTGGACGTACCTAGCGGGGACTGAGCAGTTCTTC; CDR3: CAWTYLAGTEQFF
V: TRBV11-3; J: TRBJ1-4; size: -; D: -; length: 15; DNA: TGTGCCAGCAGCTTAGATCGTGGGGGGAATGAAAAACTGTTTTTT; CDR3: CASSLDRGGNEKLFF
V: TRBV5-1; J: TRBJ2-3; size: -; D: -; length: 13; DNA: TGCGCCAGCAGCCAACAAGGCACAGATACGCAGTATTTT; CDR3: CASSQQGTDTQYF
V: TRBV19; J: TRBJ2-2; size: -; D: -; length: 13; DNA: TGTGCCAGTTTTAGCGAGAACACCGGGGAGCTGTTTTTT; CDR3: CASFSENTGELFF
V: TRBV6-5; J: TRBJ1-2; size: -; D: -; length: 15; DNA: TGTGCCAGCGCTTCCAGGACGGAGGCTAACTATGGCTACACCTTC; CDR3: CASASRTEANYGYTF
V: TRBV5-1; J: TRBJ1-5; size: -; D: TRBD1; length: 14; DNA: TGCGCCAGCAGCTTGACAGGGGGGAATCAGCCCCAGCATTTT; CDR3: CASSLTGGNQPQHF
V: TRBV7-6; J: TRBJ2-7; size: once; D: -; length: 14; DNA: TGTGCCAGCAGCTTGGTAGGGGTCCCCTACGAGCAGTACTTC; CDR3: CASSLVGVPYEQYF
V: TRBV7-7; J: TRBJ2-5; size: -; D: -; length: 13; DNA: TGTGCTAGCAGTTCCGGACTTCGCGAGACCCAGTACTTC; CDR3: CASSSGLRETQYF
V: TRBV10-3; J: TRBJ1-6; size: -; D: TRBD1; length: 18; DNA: TGTGCCATCAGTGAGCGCGCGGGACAGGGATCTAGCAATTCACCCCTCCACTTT; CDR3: CAISERAGQGSSNSPLHF
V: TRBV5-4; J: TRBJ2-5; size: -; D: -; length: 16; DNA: TGTGCCAGCAGCTGGACTGGGCATGGCTTCCAAGAGACCCAGTACTTC; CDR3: CASSWTGHGFQETQYF
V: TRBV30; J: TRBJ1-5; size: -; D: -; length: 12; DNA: TGTGCCTGGGTCAACAGGGTTCAGCCCCAGCATTTT; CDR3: CAWVNRVQPQHF
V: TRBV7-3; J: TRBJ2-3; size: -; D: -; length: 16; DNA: TGTGCCAGCAGCTCACCCCTAGCCGGGGGGCCAGATACGCAGTATTTT; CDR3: CASSSPLAGGPDTQYF
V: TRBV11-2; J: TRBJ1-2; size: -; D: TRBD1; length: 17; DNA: TGTGCCAGCAGCTTAGTCGTAGGTGGACAGGGGGCCAATGGCTACACCTTC; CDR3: CASSLVVGGQGANGYTF